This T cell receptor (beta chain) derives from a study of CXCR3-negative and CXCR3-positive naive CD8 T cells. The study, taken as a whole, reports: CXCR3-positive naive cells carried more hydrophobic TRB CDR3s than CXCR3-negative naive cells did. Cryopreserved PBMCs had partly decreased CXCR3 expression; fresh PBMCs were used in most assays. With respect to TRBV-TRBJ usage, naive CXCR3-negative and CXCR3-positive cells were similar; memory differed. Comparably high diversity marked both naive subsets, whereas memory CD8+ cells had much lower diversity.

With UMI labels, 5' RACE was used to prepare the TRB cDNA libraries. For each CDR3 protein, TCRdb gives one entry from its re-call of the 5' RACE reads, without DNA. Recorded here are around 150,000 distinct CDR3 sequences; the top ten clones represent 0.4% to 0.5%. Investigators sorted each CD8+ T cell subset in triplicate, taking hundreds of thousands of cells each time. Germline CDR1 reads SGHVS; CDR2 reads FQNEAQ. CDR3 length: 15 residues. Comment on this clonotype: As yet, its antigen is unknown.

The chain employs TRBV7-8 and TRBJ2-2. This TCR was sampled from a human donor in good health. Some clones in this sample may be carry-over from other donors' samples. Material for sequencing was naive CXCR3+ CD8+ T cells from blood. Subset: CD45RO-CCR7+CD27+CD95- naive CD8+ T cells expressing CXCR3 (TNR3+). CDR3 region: CASSPRRVNTGELFF.